This T cell receptor (beta chain) was found in a study of shared clonotypes between healthy human individuals. This clone came up a few times. Per the germline V gene, CDR1 is MDHEN and CDR2 is SYDVKM. Between the trimmed V and J ends, which lost 5 bases and 6 bases, there was a span of 13 bases. The length of the CDR3 is 13 residues. Here immunoSEQ multiplex PCR was the method, and the copy in TCRdb shows in-frame clones only, minus some. The sample has nearly 750,000 clones, over 60% seen once. The chain employs TRBV28 and TRBJ1-1, with D possibly TRBD1 on 6 matching bases. This receptor was identified in a woman aged 25 to 39 in good health. The specimen was memory CD4+ T cells sorted from blood. Subset denoted: CD45RA-negative fraction. CDR3 DNA: TGTGCCAGCAGTAAGGGGGGGTTACCTGAAGCTTTCTTT. Protein: CASSKGGLPEAFF.